One and the same sample provided the 25 T cell receptor beta chains below, sequenced in a study of OX40 agonist ivuxolimab in advanced cancers. Profiling relied on immunoSEQ multiplex PCR, and the TCRdb table lists in-frame clones only, not all of them. The sample has fewer than 100,000 clones; around 89% are singletons. The input for sequencing was CD4+ or CD8+ T cells sorted from blood, taken in a trial of the OX40 agonist ivuxolimab. The source is an adult with an advanced solid tumor such as melanoma, head and neck, liver or kidney cancer.

The chain joins TRBV7-9 to TRBJ1-6, with TRBD1 as a possible D gene (5 bases). The CDR3 totals 15 residues. The germline V gene has CDR1 SEHNR and CDR2 FQNEAQ (reference sequence). Trimming shortened V by 3 bases and J by 7 bases, and 13 bases separated the two germline ends. CDR3 residues: CASSLQGPGNSPLHF. The CDR3 nucleotides read TGTGCCAGCAGCTTGCAGGGTCCGGGGAATTCACCCCTCCACTTT.

The DNA of the CDR3 is TGTGCCAGCTCACCGCCGGGACAGGGGACCGTACGGAATGAGCAGTTCTTC. It codes for CASSPPGQGTVRNEQFF. The genes are TRBV18 and TRBJ2-1, with 10 bases lining up with TRBD1. The length of the CDR3 is 17 residues. Trimming removed 3 bases from V and 7 bases from J; junction bases left unmatched: 12. CDR1 and CDR2 (germline): KGHSH, LQKENI.

In its sample, this clone was seen a few times. V gene TRBV5-1 combines with J gene TRBJ2-5; D is unclear. The CDR3 covers 13 residues. Germline V CDR1 and CDR2: SGHRS, YFSETQ. Trimming took off 0 bases at V and 0 bases at J, with 3 bases between the two ends. For the CDR3, the DNA is TGCGCCAGCAGCTTGGGGGACCAAGAGACCCAGTACTTC. Translating gives CASSLGDQETQYF.

This clone was counted only a few times. The chain recombines TRBV10-3 with TRBJ1-5; 7 bases are a match to TRBD1. V dropped 11 bases and J dropped 3; count of bases not matched to a gene: 7. The CDR3 spans 13 residues. In germline, CDR1 is ENHRY, CDR2 SYGVKD. CDR3 DNA sequence: TGTGCCTCAAAGGGACAGAACAATCAGCCCCAGCATTTT. As protein: CASKGQNNQPQHF.

The V call is TRBV5-1, the J call TRBJ1-2, with 8 bases aligning to TRBD1. In germline, CDR1 is SGHRS, CDR2 YFSETQ. The junction had 10 bases not matched to a gene; V was cut back by 2 bases and J by 7 bases. CDR3 length equals 15 residues. CDR3 sequence (DNA): TGCGCCAGCAGCTTTAGGACAGGGTCAGGCGGTGGCTACACCTTC. Protein sequence: CASSFRTGSGGGYTF.

J is TRBJ1-1 and V is TRBV2; D is undetermined. The CDR3 covers 15 residues. With 6 bases removed from V and 1 base from J, the gap between germline ends came to 15 bases. Germline CDR1 SNHLY, CDR2 FYNNEI. In nucleotides, the CDR3 is TGTGCCAGCAGAGCCGAGCTTCTAGAGAACACTGAAGCTTTCTTT. Encoded protein: CASRAELLENTEAFF. Full variable domain (outside the CDR3, taken from reference TRBV2 and TRBJ1-1): EPEVTQTPSHQVTQMGQEVILRCVPISNHLYFYWYRQILGQKVEFLVSFYNNEISEKSEIFDDQFSVERPDGSNFTLKIRSTKLEDSAMYFCASRAELLENTEAFFGQGTRLTVV.

Notes on this clone: This specimen includes other DNA sequences encoding the same CDR3. This sequence joins TRBV6-1 and TRBJ1-1; D remains ambiguous. CDR1 MNHNS and CDR2 SASEGT come from the germline V gene. CDR3 length equals 14 residues. V was trimmed by 4 bases and J by 4 bases, leaving 13 bases between them. The CDR3 is CASSGPEKGTEAFF. The DNA for the CDR3 is TGTGCCAGCAGTGGTCCCGAGAAAGGCACTGAAGCTTTCTTT.

The chain links TRBV7-9 to TRBJ1-1; 9 bases line up with TRBD1. CDR1 is SEHNR and CDR2 is FQNEAQ in the germline V gene (reference sequence). Trimming removed 4 bases from V and 8 bases from J; junction bases left unmatched: 8. The CDR3 totals 14 residues. The CDR3 bases are TGTGCCAGCAGCTCCCGACAGGGGGGGGTCGAAGCTTTCTTT. This encodes CASSSRQGGVEAFF.

CDR3 nucleotide sequence: TGCGCCAGCAGCTTGCAGGGGCCTAATGAAAAACTGTTTTTT. This sequence encodes CASSLQGPNEKLFF. The chain recombines TRBV5-1 with TRBJ1-4; perhaps TRBD1 as D (6 bases). The germline gives CDR1 SGHRS, CDR2 YFSETQ. The V end was cut by 1 base, the J end by 3 bases, with 7 bases between. The CDR3 totals 14 residues.

The V and J genes are TRBV19 and TRBJ1-2; D is possibly TRBD1 (5 bases). This CDR3 region has 15 residues. V was clipped by 7 bases and J by 4 bases, with 19 bases between them. Germline loops: CDR1 LNHDA, CDR2 SQIVND (reference sequence). The CDR3 spells CASNDRTTTSYGYTF. As DNA, the CDR3 is TGTGCCAGTAATGACCGGACAACTACTAGCTATGGCTACACCTTC.

V usage is TRBV19 and J usage is TRBJ2-7; D may be TRBD2 (6 bases). CDR1 and CDR2 (germline): LNHDA, SQIVND (reference sequence). CDR3 length equals 15 residues. With 7 bases removed from V and 5 bases from J, the gap between germline ends came to 21 bases. The CDR3 region is CASTPSRRGRDEQYF. For the CDR3, the DNA is TGTGCCAGTACCCCCTCTCGGCGGGGAAGGGACGAGCAGTACTTC.

The rearrangement joins TRBV5-1 to TRBJ2-5, with D possibly being TRBD2 (6 bases). The J call is uncertain, as TRBJ2-7 better fits the DNA end. This CDR3 spans 15 amino acids. Germline lookup yields CDR1 SGHRS and CDR2 YFSETQ. The CDR3 bases are TGCGCCAGCAGCTTGGCCGTGGGGGGATCCTACGAGCAGTACTTC. It translates to CASSLAVGGSYEQYF.

V and J are TRBV5-6 and TRBJ2-3; D gene ambiguous. The CDR3 runs 15 residues. Germline CDR1 reads SGHDT; CDR2 reads YYEEEE. V lost 4 bases and J lost 6, with 18 bases in between. CDR3 sequence (DNA): TGTGCCAGCAGCCCCTGGGCGCTAGTAGAGGATACGCAGTATTTT. Residues: CASSPWALVEDTQYF.

The chain couples TRBV19 to TRBJ2-5, with 8 bases identical to TRBD1. Trimming removed 3 bases from V and 4 bases from J; junction bases left unmatched: 7. The CDR3 totals 15 residues. Germline V lookup: CDR1 LNHDA, CDR2 SQIVND (reference sequence). CDR3 sequence: CASSITGTGGETQYF. In DNA, the CDR3 is TGTGCCAGTAGTATTACCGGGACAGGCGGAGAGACCCAGTACTTC.

The V gene is TRBV28, the J gene TRBJ2-3; 9 bases match TRBD2. The CDR3 spans 16 residues. V lost 2 bases and J lost 6; bases outside the gene matches: 9. CDR1 and CDR2 (germline): MDHEN, SYDVKM. In nucleotides, the CDR3 is TGTGCCAGCAGTTTACGGGGCGGGAGGGCAGGGGATACGCAGTATTTT. Its protein product is CASSLRGGRAGDTQYF. Supplemented by reference TRBV28 and TRBJ2-3, the full variable domain reads DVKVTQSSRYLVKRTGEKVFLECVQDMDHENMFWYRQDPGLGLRLIYFSYDVKMKEKGDIPEGYSVSREKKERFSLILESASTNQTSMYLCASSLRGGRAGDTQYFGPGTRLTVL.

This clone was seen only a few times. J is TRBJ1-3 and V is TRBV6-4, with 7 positions matching TRBD1. CDR3 length equals 16 residues. From germline, CDR1 is MRHNA and CDR2 SNTAGT. With V trimmed by 6 bases and J by 3 bases, 11 bases remained unmatched. The CDR3 reads CASRTRQGPLGNTIYF. The CDR3 DNA reads as TGTGCCAGCAGGACACGACAGGGACCTCTTGGAAACACCATATATTTT.

CDR3 DNA sequence: TGTGCCAGCAGTGAAAGGACAGCGGGGGGCGCGGGCTACACCTTC. This gives the protein CASSERTAGGAGYTF. The chain carries TRBV6-1 and TRBJ1-2, with TRBD1 as a possible D gene (6 bases). CDR3 length: 15 amino acids. V lost 2 bases and J 8 bases, leaving 18 bases between the germline ends. CDR1 is MNHNS and CDR2 is SASEGT in the germline V gene.

The V and J genes are TRBV6-5 and TRBJ1-2; no definite D call. The CDR3 loop spans 15 amino acids. V dropped 6 bases and J dropped 0 bases, with 14 bases sitting between them. In germline, CDR1 is MNHEY, CDR2 SVGAGI. The DNA for the CDR3 is TGTGCCAGCAGCCCTACCAGAAGGGCTAACTATGGCTACACCTTC. It yields the protein CASSPTRRANYGYTF.

A single count supports this clone. The rearrangement links TRBV5-1 to TRBJ1-4, with D possibly TRBD1 on 5 matching bases. V was clipped by 4 bases and J by 7 bases, with 17 bases between them. The CDR3 has 15 amino acids. Germline V gives CDR1 SGHRS, CDR2 YFSETQ. The CDR3 coding sequence is TGCGCCAGCAGCGACCCGACAGCTAGGGGTGAAAAACTGTTTTTT. Protein product: CASSDPTARGEKLFF.

J is TRBJ1-6 and V is TRBV7-9; no firm D call. From germline, CDR1 is SEHNR and CDR2 FQNEAQ (reference sequence). The germline V and J ends were trimmed by 6 bases and 7 bases, with 13 bases remaining between them. This CDR3 is built from 14 residues. DNA for the CDR3: TGTGCCAGCAGTCCGAGTTGGTCCAATTCACCCCTCCACTTT. It specifies CASSPSWSNSPLHF.

The chain recombines TRBV6-5 with TRBJ2-7; 7 bases align to TRBD1. Germline V gives CDR1 MNHEY, CDR2 SVGAGI. The V and J ends lost 7 bases and 3 bases, in that order; junction bases with no gene match: 12. There are 15 residues in the CDR3. CDR3 amino acids: CASTLFRDRLYEQYF. For the CDR3, the DNA is TGTGCCAGCACCTTATTCCGGGACAGACTCTACGAGCAGTACTTC.

V gene TRBV5-5 combines with J gene TRBJ1-1; D is ambiguous. From germline, CDR1 is SGHKS and CDR2 YYEKEE (reference sequence). Trimming left V 0 bases short and J 1 base short, with 10 bases between. The CDR3 has 15 residues. As DNA, the CDR3 is TGTGCCAGCAGCTTGGGCTTCTACGGGAACACTGAAGCTTTCTTT. Residues: CASSLGFYGNTEAFF. The whole variable domain, remainder taken from reference TRBV5-5 and TRBJ1-1, is DAGVTQSPTHLIKTRGQQVTLRCSPISGHKSVSWYQQVLGQGPQFIFQYYEKEERGRGNFPDRFSARQFPNYSSELNVNALLLGDSALYLCASSLGFYGNTEAFFGQGTRLTVV.

The chain is built from TRBV5-4 and TRBJ2-3; TRBD2 matches 9 bases. Trimming cost V 4 bases and J 0 bases; bases outside gene matches: 9. The CDR3 totals 17 residues. Germline values: CDR1 SGHNT, CDR2 YYREEE (reference sequence). CDR3 sequence reads: CASSPQLAGVSTDTQYF. The DNA of the CDR3 is TGTGCCAGCAGCCCGCAGTTAGCGGGGGTGAGCACAGATACGCAGTATTTT.

The chain recombines TRBV7-8 with TRBJ1-2; perhaps TRBD1 as D (6 bases). This CDR3 region has 12 residues. The germline V gene has CDR1 SGHVS and CDR2 FQNEAQ. V was pared by 10 bases and J by 8 bases, with 17 bases between. CDR3 loop: CATNRRGGGYTF. The CDR3, as DNA: TGTGCCACCAATAGGCGGGGGGGCGGCTACACCTTC.

The chain recombines TRBV4-1 with TRBJ2-3; TRBD2 matches at 8 bases. Trimming removed 6 bases from V and 5 bases from J; junction bases left unmatched: 10. Germline V gives CDR1 MGHRA, CDR2 YSYEKL. The CDR3 runs to 15 residues. In DNA, the CDR3 is TGCGCCAGCAGTCGCCTAGCGGGCGGGATAGATACGCAGTATTTT. Residues: CASSRLAGGIDTQYF.